This TCR beta chain was observed in a study of cytomegalovirus exposure and HLA in healthy donors. PCR was performed using 60 Vbeta and 13 Jbeta primers. Clones were read by immunoSEQ multiplex PCR, and TCRdb kept only the in-frame ones, dropping some. The table includes roughly 100,000 clones, 84% detected once. The germline CDR1 and CDR2 sequences are MGHRA and YSYEKL. The V end was cut by 4 bases, the J end by 1 base, with 24 bases between. The CDR3 totals 19 residues. The chain recombines TRBV4-1 with TRBJ2-3, with D perhaps matching TRBD2 (6 bases). The receptor was isolated from a woman aged 18-35 years in good health and CMV-seropositive. The specimen was PBMCs. The CDR3 DNA reads as TGCGCCAGCAGCCGACCCGGGGGACCAAGCCCGGGGGGCACAGATACGCAGTATTTT. This gives the protein CASSRPGGPSPGGTDTQYF.